A single sample is the source of the 20 T cell receptor beta chains below, sequenced in a study of graft-versus-host responses after intestinal transplantation. Repertoires were generated with immunoSEQ multiplex PCR, while TCRdb's copy carries only in-frame clones and drops some. The table lists approximately 14,000 clones, just under 95% of them singletons. This sample comprised PBMCs, obtained 9 days after transplant. The receptor set was obtained from a human patient who received an intestinal transplant, so some T cells may come from the graft donor.

CDR3 loop: CASGTSGSRTDTQYF. Written as DNA, the CDR3 is TGCGCCAGTGGGACTAGCGGGAGCCGCACAGATACGCAGTATTTT. The V gene is TRBV5-1, the J gene TRBJ2-3; 14 nucleotides match TRBD2. J lost 1 base, V lost 8 bases, and 3 bases had no gene match. This CDR3 spans 15 amino acids. CDR1 is SGHRS and CDR2 is YFSETQ in the germline V gene.

The table lists this clone with a count of one. The V and J genes are TRBV4-2 and TRBJ2-7; TRBD1 agrees at 11 bases. Germline V gene lookup returns CDR1 LGHNA and CDR2 YNFKEQ. The CDR3 has 16 residues. V lost 1 base, J lost 3 bases, and 5 bases stayed unmatched. The CDR3 region has the DNA TGTGCCAGCAGCCAAGGAGGGACAGGGGGGAACTACGAGCAGTACTTC. Translation gives CASSQGGTGGNYEQYF.

The chain employs TRBV7-2 and TRBJ2-3, with D perhaps TRBD2 (6 bases). The germline V gene encodes CDR1 SGHTA and CDR2 FQGNSA. With 5 bases removed from V and 1 base from J, the gap between germline ends came to 16 bases. The CDR3 spans 16 residues. The CDR3 coding sequence is TGTGCCAGCAGCGTTACAGCGACTAGAGGCACAGATACGCAGTATTTT. Its translation: CASSVTATRGTDTQYF. Filled out from reference TRBV7-2 and TRBJ2-3, the complete variable domain reads GAGVSQSPSNKVTEKGKDVELRCDPISGHTALYWYRQSLGQGLEFLIYFQGNSAPDKSGLPSDRFSAERTGGSVSTLTIQRTQQEDSAVYLCASSVTATRGTDTQYFGPGTRLTVL.

The chain joins TRBV12-2 to TRBJ2-2. TRBV12-2 is noted as a pseudogene. The CDR3 is made up of 14 amino acids. CDR3 residues: CASRLASRPGELFF. The CDR3 DNA follows: TGTGCAAGTCGCTTAGCGTCCCGACCCGGGGAGCTGTTTTTT.

This clone was picked up one time. CDR3: CASSLLAGGSYEQYF. The CDR3 DNA reads as TGCGCCAGCAGCTTGCTCGCGGGAGGCTCCTACGAGCAGTACTTC. The chain links TRBV5-1 to TRBJ2-7; TRBD2 aligns across 8 bases. The V gene end was trimmed by 1 base and the J gene end by 0 bases; junction bases not matched to a gene: 3. Germline V gene lookup returns CDR1 SGHRS and CDR2 YFSETQ. The CDR3 is 15 residues long.

CDR3 sequence (DNA): TGCGCCAGCAGCTTGGCCTGGGGTAGGAGGACAGAGAACACCGGGGAGCTGTTTTTT. Translating gives CASSLAWGRRTENTGELFF. The J gene is TRBJ2-2, the V gene TRBV5-1; D perhaps matches TRBD1 (6 bases). The germline V gene has CDR1 SGHRS and CDR2 YFSETQ. V lost 0 bases and J 1 base, leaving 19 bases between the germline ends. This CDR3 spans 19 amino acids.

The chain has TRBV28 and TRBJ2-7; 9 bases are shared with TRBD1. The V segment lost 5 bases and the J segment 5 bases; nucleotides outside the gene matches: 7. Germline-derived CDR1 and CDR2 are MDHEN and SYDVKM. This CDR3 is 14 amino acids long. CDR3 sequence: CASSPGTGYHEQYF. CDR3 nucleotides: TGTGCCAGCAGTCCGGGGACAGGGTATCACGAGCAGTACTTC.

Regarding this clone: The junction and the germline gene differ at one end; a read error may be behind it. This chain connects TRBV15 to TRBJ2-7; D ambiguous. Germline CDR1 LNHNV, CDR2 YYDKDF (reference sequence). The CDR3 is made up of 11 amino acids. Here the CDR3 reads CATSGDYEQYF. CDR3 nucleotide sequence: TGTGCCACCAGCGGAGACTACGAGCAGTACTTC. The entire variable domain, with the rest obtained from reference TRBV15 and TRBJ2-7, is as follows: DAMVIQNPRYQVTQFGKPVTLSCSQTLNHNVMYWYQQKSSQAPKLLFHYYDKDFNNEADTPDNFQSRRPNTSFCFLDIRSPGLGDTAMYLCATSGDYEQYFGPGTRLTVT.

J is TRBJ1-1 and V is TRBV7-8; tentative D call: TRBD1 (5 bases). Trimming shortened V by 5 bases and J by 0 bases, and 25 bases separated the two germline ends. Per the germline V gene, CDR1 is SGHVS and CDR2 is FQNEAQ. The CDR3 extends over 19 amino acids. The DNA of the CDR3 is TGTGCCAGCAGCCACCCCAGGGTAGGGCAGTCACTGATGAACACTGAAGCTTTCTTT. This encodes CASSHPRVGQSLMNTEAFF.

This sequence joins TRBV2 and TRBJ2-7, with unresolved D. CDR1 is SNHLY and CDR2 is FYNNEI in the germline V gene. This CDR3 is built from 11 residues. V lost 3 bases and J 5 bases, leaving 5 bases between the germline ends. This CDR3 is CASSENHEQYF. The CDR3 DNA reads TGTGCCAGCAGTGAGAACCACGAGCAGTACTTC.

This chain connects TRBV28 to TRBJ1-5, with TRBD1 as a possible D gene (6 bases). Germline V gives CDR1 MDHEN, CDR2 SYDVKM. This CDR3 is 16 amino acids long. Trimming cost V 6 bases and J 1 base, with 16 bases left between them. DNA of the CDR3: TGTGCCAGCAGCCTACAGGGCTGGGGGAGCAATCAGCCCCAGCATTTT. This translates into CASSLQGWGSNQPQHF.

This chain connects TRBV11-2 to TRBJ2-2; D might be TRBD1 or TRBD2, each matching 5 bases. Germline-derived CDR1 and CDR2 are SGHAT and FQNNGV. The V gene lost 3 bases and the J gene lost 6 bases, with 11 bases spanning the gap. This CDR3 is 14 amino acids long. The CDR3 protein is CASSFVPGPGELFF. The CDR3 DNA reads TGTGCCAGCAGCTTTGTCCCGGGACCCGGGGAGCTGTTTTTT. The variable domain in full, completed from reference TRBV11-2 and TRBJ2-2, reads EAGVAQSPRYKIIEKRQSVAFWCNPISGHATLYWYQQILGQGPKLLIQFQNNGVVDDSQLPKDRFSAERLKGVDSTLKIQPAKLEDSAVYLCASSFVPGPGELFFGEGSRLTVL.

The chain joins TRBV6-5 to TRBJ1-5; tentative D call: TRBD1 (6 bases). Per the germline V gene, CDR1 is MNHEY and CDR2 is SVGAGI. The CDR3 spans 14 residues. V lost 5 bases, J lost 9 bases, and 17 bases lay in between. The CDR3 protein is CASSVPGEETPQHF. CDR3 DNA: TGTGCCAGCAGTGTTCCAGGGGAGGAAACGCCCCAGCATTTT.

The chain combines TRBV11-2 with TRBJ2-7; TRBD2 matches 10 bases. CDR1 is SGHAT and CDR2 is FQNNGV in the germline V gene. This CDR3 has 15 amino acids. Losses at the gene ends were 1 base for V and 2 bases for J; bases not matched to a gene: 2. The CDR3 DNA reads TGTGCCAGCAGCTTAGTTAGCGGGAGGCCCTACGAGCAGTACTTC. As protein: CASSLVSGRPYEQYF.

The chain employs TRBV29-1 and TRBJ2-7; 11 nucleotides align to TRBD2. Germline V CDR1 and CDR2: SQVTM, ANQGSEA. The CDR3 runs to 12 residues. The CDR3 is CSILAGAYEQYF. The CDR3 nucleotides are TGCAGTATACTAGCGGGAGCCTACGAGCAGTACTTC.

This clone was detected once. The genes are TRBV7-8 and TRBJ1-2, with D tentatively TRBD1 (6 bases). The CDR3 totals 13 residues. Germline lookup yields CDR1 SGHVS and CDR2 FQNEAQ. V shed 5 bases and J shed 3 bases, with 10 bases lying between them. CDR3 loop: CASSPGTHYGYTF. Written as DNA, the CDR3 is TGTGCCAGCAGCCCCGGGACACACTATGGCTACACCTTC.

This sequence joins TRBV7-9 and TRBJ2-1; D is undetermined. The CDR3 has 14 residues. Between the trimmed V and J ends, which lost 5 bases and 6 bases, there was a span of 14 bases. Germline CDR1 reads SEHNR; CDR2 reads FQNEAQ (reference sequence). As DNA, the CDR3 is TGTGCCAGCAGCCGCTTTTATCAGCCCAATGAGCAGTTCTTC. This translates into CASSRFYQPNEQFF.

V usage is TRBV11-2 and J usage is TRBJ1-2; no clear D gene. The CDR3 runs to 15 residues. V was cut by 5 bases and J by 6 bases, with 19 bases left in between. Germline CDR1 SGHAT, CDR2 FQNNGV. CDR3 sequence: CASSLRAPTMDGYTF. The CDR3 DNA reads TGTGCCAGCAGCCTAAGGGCCCCGACCATGGATGGCTACACCTTC.

The chain couples TRBV27 to TRBJ1-1, with 9 bases matching TRBD1. V dropped 1 base and J dropped 7; count of bases not matched to a gene: 7. The CDR3 loop spans 15 amino acids. Germline-derived CDR1 and CDR2 are MNHEY and SMNVEV (reference sequence). DNA of the CDR3: TGTGCCAGCAGTTTATACGGGACAGGGATATATGAAGCTTTCTTT. It translates to CASSLYGTGIYEAFF.

This chain connects TRBV5-1 to TRBJ2-7, with TRBD1 matching over 7 bases. The CDR3 runs to 13 residues. CDR1 and CDR2 from the germline V gene are SGHRS and YFSETQ. The J segment lost 2 bases and the V segment lost 2 bases, leaving 1 base of the junction unmatched. The CDR3: CASSFTGAYEQYF. CDR3 coding DNA: TGCGCCAGCAGCTTTACAGGGGCCTACGAGCAGTACTTC. Using reference TRBV5-1 and TRBJ2-7 for the parts outside the CDR3, the full variable domain is KAGVTQTPRYLIKTRGQQVTLSCSPISGHRSVSWYQQTPGQGLQFLFEYFSETQRNKGNFPGRFSGRQFSNSRSEMNVSTLELGDSALYLCASSFTGAYEQYFGPGTRLTVT.